This T cell receptor beta chain appears in the sequencing data of a study of cytomegalovirus exposure and HLA in healthy donors. This clone was found a few times. What it binds is unknown. Study conclusions and caveats: Per a later analysis, HLA-associated TCR beta chains showed more clonal expansion than other, equally common TCR beta chains. Most TCR sequences showed up rarely, but some public TCRs showed up in many donors. As a later analysis showed, several of the most significant clusters appeared to be linked to common viral pathogens.

J lost 3 bases, V lost 0 bases, and 2 bases had no gene match. The CDR3 spans 14 residues. Per germline, CDR1 SEHNR and CDR2 FQNEAQ (reference sequence). In the PCR, 60 Vbeta and 13 Jbeta primers were used. The data were produced by immunoSEQ multiplex PCR, yet TCRdb's version contains in-frame clones alone and is incomplete. The table includes some 200,000 clones, about 74% detected once. The rearrangement joins TRBV7-9 to TRBJ2-7; 7 bases fit TRBD2. The sequence was collected from a man aged 35 to 55 in good health and CMV-seronegative. The sequenced material came from PBMCs. The CDR3, as DNA: TGTGCCAGCAGCTTAGCAGCGGGGAACTACGAGCAGTACTTC. Translation gives CASSLAAGNYEQYF.